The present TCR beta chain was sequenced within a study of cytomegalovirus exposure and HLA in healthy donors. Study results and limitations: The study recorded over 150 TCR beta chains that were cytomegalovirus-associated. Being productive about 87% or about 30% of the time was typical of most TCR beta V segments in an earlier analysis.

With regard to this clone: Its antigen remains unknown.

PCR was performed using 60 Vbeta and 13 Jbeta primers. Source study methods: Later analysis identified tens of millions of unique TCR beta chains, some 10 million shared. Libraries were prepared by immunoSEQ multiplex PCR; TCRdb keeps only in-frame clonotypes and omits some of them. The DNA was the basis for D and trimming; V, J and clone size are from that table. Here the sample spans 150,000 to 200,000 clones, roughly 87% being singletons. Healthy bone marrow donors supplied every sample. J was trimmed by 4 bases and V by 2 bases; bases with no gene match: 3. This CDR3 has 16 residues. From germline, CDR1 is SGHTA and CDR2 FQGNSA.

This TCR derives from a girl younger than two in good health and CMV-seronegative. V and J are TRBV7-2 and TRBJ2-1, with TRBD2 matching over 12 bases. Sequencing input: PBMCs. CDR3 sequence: CASSLTSGRLYNEQFF. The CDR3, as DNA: TGTGCCAGCAGCTTAACTAGCGGGAGGCTGTACAATGAGCAGTTCTTC.